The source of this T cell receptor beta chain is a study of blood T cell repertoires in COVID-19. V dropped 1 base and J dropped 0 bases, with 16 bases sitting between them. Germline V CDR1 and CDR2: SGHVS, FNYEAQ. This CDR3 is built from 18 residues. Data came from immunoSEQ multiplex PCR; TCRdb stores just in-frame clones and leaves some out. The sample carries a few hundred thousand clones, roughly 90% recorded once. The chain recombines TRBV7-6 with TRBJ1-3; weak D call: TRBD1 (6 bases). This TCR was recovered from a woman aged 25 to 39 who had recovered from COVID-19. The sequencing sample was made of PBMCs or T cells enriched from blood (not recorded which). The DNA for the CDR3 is TGTGCCAGCAGCTTAGAGCAACCGACAGGCCACTCTGGAAACACCATATATTTT. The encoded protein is CASSLEQPTGHSGNTIYF. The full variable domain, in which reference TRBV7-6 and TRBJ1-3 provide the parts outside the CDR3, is GAGVSQSPRYKVTKRGQDVALRCDPISGHVSLYWYRQALGQGPEFLTYFNYEAQQDKSGLPNDRFSAERPEGSISTLTIQRTEQRDSAMYRCASSLEQPTGHSGNTIYFGEGSWLTVV.